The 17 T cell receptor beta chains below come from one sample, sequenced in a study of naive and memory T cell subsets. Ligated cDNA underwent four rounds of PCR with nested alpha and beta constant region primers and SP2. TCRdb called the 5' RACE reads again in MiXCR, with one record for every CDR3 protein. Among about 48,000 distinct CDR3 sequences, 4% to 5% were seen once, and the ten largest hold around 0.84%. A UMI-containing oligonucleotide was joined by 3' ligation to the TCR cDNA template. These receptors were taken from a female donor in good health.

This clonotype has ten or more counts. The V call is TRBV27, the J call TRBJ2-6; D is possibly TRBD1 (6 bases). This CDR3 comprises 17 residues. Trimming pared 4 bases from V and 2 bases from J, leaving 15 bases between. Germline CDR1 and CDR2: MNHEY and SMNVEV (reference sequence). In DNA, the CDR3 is TGTGCCAGCAGTTCAATCCCAGGGGCGGCTGGGGCCAACGTCCTGACTTTC. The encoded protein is CASSSIPGAAGANVLTF.

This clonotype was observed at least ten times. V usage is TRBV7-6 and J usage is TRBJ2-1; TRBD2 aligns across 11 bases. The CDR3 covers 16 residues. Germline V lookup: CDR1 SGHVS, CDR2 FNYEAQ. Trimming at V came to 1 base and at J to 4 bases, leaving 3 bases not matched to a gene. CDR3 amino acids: CASSLEASGGYNEQFF. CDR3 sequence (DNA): TGTGCCAGCAGCTTAGAAGCTAGCGGGGGGTACAATGAGCAGTTCTTC.

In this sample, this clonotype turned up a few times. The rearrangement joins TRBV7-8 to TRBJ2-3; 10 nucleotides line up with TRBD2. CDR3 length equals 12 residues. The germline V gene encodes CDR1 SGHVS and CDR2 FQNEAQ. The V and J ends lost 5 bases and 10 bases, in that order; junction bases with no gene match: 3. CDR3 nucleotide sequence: TGTGCCAGCAGCGCTGGGACTAGCGCGCAGTATTTT. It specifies CASSAGTSAQYF.

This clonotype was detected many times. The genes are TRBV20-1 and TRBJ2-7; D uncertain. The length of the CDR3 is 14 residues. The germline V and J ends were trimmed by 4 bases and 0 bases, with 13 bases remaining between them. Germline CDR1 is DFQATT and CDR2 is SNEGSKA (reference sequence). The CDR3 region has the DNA TGCAGTGCTACAACAGACGAGAGCTCCTACGAGCAGTACTTC. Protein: CSATTDESSYEQYF.

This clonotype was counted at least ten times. CDR3 sequence: CASSVQGLNTEAFF. CDR3 nucleotides: TGTGCCAGCAGTGTACAGGGGTTGAACACTGAAGCTTTCTTT. This sequence joins TRBV6-6 and TRBJ1-1, with 7 nucleotides matching TRBD1. Germline lookup yields CDR1 MNHNY and CDR2 SVGAGI (reference sequence). After removal of 5 bases from V and 0 bases from J, the junction contained 3 bases not matched to a gene. The CDR3 has 14 residues.

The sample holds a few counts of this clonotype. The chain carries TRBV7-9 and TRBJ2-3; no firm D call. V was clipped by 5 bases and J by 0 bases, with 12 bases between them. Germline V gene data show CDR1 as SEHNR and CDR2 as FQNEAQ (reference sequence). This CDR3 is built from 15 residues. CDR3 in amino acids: CASSPKRRSTDTQYF. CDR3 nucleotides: TGTGCCAGCAGCCCCAAGAGAAGGAGCACAGATACGCAGTATTTT.

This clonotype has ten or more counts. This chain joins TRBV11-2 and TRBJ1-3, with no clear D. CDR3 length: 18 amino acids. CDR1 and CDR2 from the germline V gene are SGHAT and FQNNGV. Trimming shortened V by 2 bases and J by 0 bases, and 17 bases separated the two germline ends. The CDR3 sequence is CASSLLSVLPLSGNTIYF. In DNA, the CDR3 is TGTGCCAGCAGCTTACTGTCAGTCCTACCTCTCTCTGGAAACACCATATATTTT.

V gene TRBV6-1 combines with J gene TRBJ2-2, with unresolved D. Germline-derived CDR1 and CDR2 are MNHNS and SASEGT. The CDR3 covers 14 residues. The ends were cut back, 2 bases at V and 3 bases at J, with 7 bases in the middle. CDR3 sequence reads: CASSERPDTGELFF. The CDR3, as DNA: TGTGCCAGCAGTGAAAGACCCGACACCGGGGAGCTGTTTTTT.

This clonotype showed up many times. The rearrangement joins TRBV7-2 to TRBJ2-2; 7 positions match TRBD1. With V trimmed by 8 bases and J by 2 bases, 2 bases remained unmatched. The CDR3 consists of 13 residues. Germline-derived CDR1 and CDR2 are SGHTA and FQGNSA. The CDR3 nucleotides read TGTGCCAGCGACAGGGAAAACACCGGGGAGCTGTTTTTT. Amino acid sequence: CASDRENTGELFF.

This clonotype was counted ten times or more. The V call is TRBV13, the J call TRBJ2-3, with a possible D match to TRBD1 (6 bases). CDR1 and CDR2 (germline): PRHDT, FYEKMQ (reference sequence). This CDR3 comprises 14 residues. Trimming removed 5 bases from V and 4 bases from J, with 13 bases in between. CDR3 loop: CASSTSGVADTQYF. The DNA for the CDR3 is TGTGCCAGCAGCACTTCAGGGGTTGCAGATACGCAGTATTTT.

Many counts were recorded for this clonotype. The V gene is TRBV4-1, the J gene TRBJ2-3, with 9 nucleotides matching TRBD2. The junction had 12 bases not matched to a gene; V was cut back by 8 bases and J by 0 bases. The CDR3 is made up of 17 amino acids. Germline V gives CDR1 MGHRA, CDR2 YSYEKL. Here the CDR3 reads CASESLAGLTSTDTQYF. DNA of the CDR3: TGCGCCAGCGAATCTCTAGCGGGATTAACAAGCACAGATACGCAGTATTTT.

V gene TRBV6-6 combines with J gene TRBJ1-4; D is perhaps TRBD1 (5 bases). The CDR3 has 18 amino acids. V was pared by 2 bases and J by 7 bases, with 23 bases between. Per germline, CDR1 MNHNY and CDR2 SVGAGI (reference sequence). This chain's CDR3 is CASSYPPWEGREAEKLFF. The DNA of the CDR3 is TGTGCCAGCAGTTACCCCCCTTGGGAAGGCAGGGAGGCTGAAAAACTGTTTTTT.

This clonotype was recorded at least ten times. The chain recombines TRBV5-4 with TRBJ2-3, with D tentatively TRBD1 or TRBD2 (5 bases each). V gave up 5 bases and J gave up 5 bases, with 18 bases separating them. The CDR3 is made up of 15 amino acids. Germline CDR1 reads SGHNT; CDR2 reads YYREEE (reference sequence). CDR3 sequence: CASRVGGSRRDTQYF. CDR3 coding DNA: TGTGCCAGCAGGGTTGGGGGTAGCCGGAGAGATACGCAGTATTTT.

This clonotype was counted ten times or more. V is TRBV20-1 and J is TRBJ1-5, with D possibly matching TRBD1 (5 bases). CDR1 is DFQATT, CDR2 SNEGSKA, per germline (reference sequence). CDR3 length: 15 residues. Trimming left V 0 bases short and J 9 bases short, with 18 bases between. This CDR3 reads CSARDRQGQASPQHF. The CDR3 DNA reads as TGCAGTGCTAGAGATCGGCAGGGTCAGGCGTCGCCCCAGCATTTT.

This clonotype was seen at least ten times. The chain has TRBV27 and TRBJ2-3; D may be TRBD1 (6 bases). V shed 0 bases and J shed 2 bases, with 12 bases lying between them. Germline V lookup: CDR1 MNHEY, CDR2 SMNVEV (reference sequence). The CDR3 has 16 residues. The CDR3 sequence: CASSLSWTVSTDTQYF. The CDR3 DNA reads TGTGCCAGCAGTTTATCCTGGACAGTTTCCACAGATACGCAGTATTTT.

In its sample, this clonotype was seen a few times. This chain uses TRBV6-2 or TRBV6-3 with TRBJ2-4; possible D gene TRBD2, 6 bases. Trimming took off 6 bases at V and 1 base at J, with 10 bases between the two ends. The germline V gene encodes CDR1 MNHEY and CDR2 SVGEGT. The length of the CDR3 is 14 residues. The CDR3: CASRASGAKNIQYF. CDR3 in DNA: TGTGCCAGCAGAGCGAGCGGGGCCAAAAACATTCAGTACTTC.

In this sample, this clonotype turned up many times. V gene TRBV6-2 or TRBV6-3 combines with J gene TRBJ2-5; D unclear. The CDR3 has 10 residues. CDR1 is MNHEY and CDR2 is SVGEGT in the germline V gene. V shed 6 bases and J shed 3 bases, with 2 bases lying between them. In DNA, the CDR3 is TGTGCCAGCAGAGAAGAGACCCAGTACTTC. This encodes CASREETQYF.